The rows below give T cell receptor beta chains drawn from one sample of a study of blood T cell repertoires in COVID-19. The data were produced by immunoSEQ multiplex PCR, yet TCRdb's version contains in-frame clones alone and is incomplete. This table has approximately 100,000 clones, 80% to 90% appearing once. Sequencing was performed on peripheral blood. All receptors derive from a woman older than 75 with acute or convalescent COVID-19. CDR3s include the opening cysteine and the closing phenylalanine or tryptophan. The D gene is left open where the match is weak. Rows may omit the clone size; those that give it use once, few, many or a size class.

clone size: .
V gene: TRBV11-2
J gene: TRBJ1-6
D gene: .
CDR3 protein: CASSLDRPQPLHF
CDR3 DNA: TGTGCCAGCAGCTTAGACAGGCCTCAACCCCTCCACTTT

clone size: .
V gene: TRBV30
J gene: TRBJ2-7
D gene: .
CDR3 protein: CAWSEDRPYEQYF
CDR3 DNA: TGTGCCTGGAGTGAGGACAGACCCTACGAGCAGTACTTC

clone size: .
V gene: TRBV6-2/TRBV6-3
J gene: TRBJ2-7
D gene: TRBD2
CDR3 protein: CASSSRGTSGTYEQYF
CDR3 DNA: TGTGCCAGCAGTTCTCGAGGGACTAGCGGGACCTACGAGCAGTACTTC

clone size: once
V gene: TRBV7-9
J gene: TRBJ2-7
D gene: TRBD1
CDR3 protein: CASSSGTGPRQQYF
CDR3 DNA: TGTGCCAGCAGCTCCGGGACAGGGCCCCGCCAGCAGTACTTC

clone size: .
V gene: TRBV3-1/TRBV3-2
J gene: TRBJ1-4
D gene: TRBD1
CDR3 protein: CASSQPSGQGSEKLFF
CDR3 DNA: TGTGCCAGCAGCCAACCCTCGGGACAGGGGAGTGAAAAACTGTTTTTT

clone size: .
V gene: TRBV9
J gene: TRBJ1-6
D gene: TRBD1
CDR3 protein: CASSSTGGSNSPLHF
CDR3 DNA: TGTGCCAGCAGCAGCACAGGGGGTAGTAATTCACCCCTCCACTTT

clone size: .
V gene: TRBV28
J gene: TRBJ1-3
D gene: .
CDR3 protein: CASSKQGFPQKFSGNTIYF
CDR3 DNA: TGTGCCAGCAGTAAGCAGGGTTTTCCCCAAAAATTCTCTGGAAACACCATATATTTT

clone size: .
V gene: TRBV6-6
J gene: TRBJ1-5
D gene: TRBD1
CDR3 protein: CASRTQQGANQPQHF
CDR3 DNA: TGTGCCAGCAGAACCCAACAGGGGGCCAATCAGCCCCAGCATTTT

clone size: .
V gene: TRBV7-8
J gene: TRBJ2-7
D gene: TRBD2
CDR3 protein: CASSLAISGLASYEQYF
CDR3 DNA: TGTGCCAGCAGCTTAGCGATCTCGGGACTAGCAAGCTACGAGCAGTACTTC

clone size: once
V gene: TRBV11-3
J gene: TRBJ2-1
D gene: TRBD1
CDR3 protein: CASSLGTGIYNEQFF
CDR3 DNA: TGTGCCAGCAGCTTAGGGACAGGGATTTACAATGAGCAGTTCTTC

clone size: few
V gene: TRBV19
J gene: TRBJ1-2
D gene: TRBD1
CDR3 protein: CASSMVGGSLYGYTF
CDR3 DNA: TGTGCCAGTAGTATGGTAGGGGGCAGTCTCTATGGCTACACCTTC

clone size: .
V gene: TRBV6-2/TRBV6-3
J gene: TRBJ1-6
D gene: .
CDR3 protein: CASSNDPGRSSYNSPLHF
CDR3 DNA: TGTGCCAGCAGTAATGACCCAGGGAGGAGCTCCTATAATTCACCCCTCCACTTT

clone size: .
V gene: TRBV11-2
J gene: TRBJ2-7
D gene: TRBD1
CDR3 protein: CASSLRPGQGAHEQYF
CDR3 DNA: TGTGCCAGCAGCCTCCGCCCGGGACAGGGGGCGCACGAGCAGTACTTC

clone size: .
V gene: TRBV5-8
J gene: TRBJ1-4
D gene: TRBD1
CDR3 protein: CASSQGQGAEKLFF
CDR3 DNA: TGTGCCAGCAGCCAAGGACAGGGAGCTGAAAAACTGTTTTTT

clone size: once
V gene: TRBV6-5
J gene: TRBJ1-5
D gene: .
CDR3 protein: CASRPRQDSNQPQHF
CDR3 DNA: TGTGCCAGCAGACCCCGGCAGGATAGCAATCAGCCCCAGCATTTT

clone size: few
V gene: TRBV5-4
J gene: TRBJ2-7
D gene: TRBD1
CDR3 protein: CASSLGQGSYEQYF
CDR3 DNA: TGTGCCAGCAGCCTGGGACAGGGGAGCTACGAGCAGTACTTC

clone size: once
V gene: TRBV7-2
J gene: TRBJ2-7
D gene: TRBD1
CDR3 protein: CASSLVPDRGYEQYF
CDR3 DNA: TGTGCCAGCAGCTTAGTGCCGGACAGGGGCTACGAGCAGTACTTC

clone size: .
V gene: TRBV28
J gene: TRBJ1-2
D gene: TRBD1
CDR3 protein: CASSPGQHTYGYTF
CDR3 DNA: TGTGCCAGCAGTCCGGGACAGCACACCTATGGCTACACCTTC

clone size: .
V gene: TRBV7-9
J gene: TRBJ2-5
D gene: .
CDR3 protein: CASSPPPADPAQETQYF
CDR3 DNA: TGTGCCAGCAGCCCCCCCCCGGCGGATCCGGCCCAAGAGACCCAGTACTTC

clone size: .
V gene: TRBV6-5
J gene: TRBJ2-7
D gene: .
CDR3 protein: CASRPGLYEQYF
CDR3 DNA: TGTGCCAGCAGGCCGGGACTTTACGAGCAGTACTTC

clone size: .
V gene: TRBV27
J gene: TRBJ2-2
D gene: TRBD2
CDR3 protein: CASRGGGGTGELFF
CDR3 DNA: TGTGCCAGCCGGGGCGGGGGAGGCACCGGGGAGCTGTTTTTT

clone size: .
V gene: TRBV30
J gene: TRBJ1-4
D gene: TRBD1
CDR3 protein: CAWSARPGQPTNEKLFF
CDR3 DNA: TGTGCCTGGAGCGCCCGTCCGGGACAGCCAACTAATGAAAAACTGTTTTTT

clone size: .
V gene: TRBV5-1
J gene: TRBJ2-7
D gene: .
CDR3 protein: CASSQDNSYEQYF
CDR3 DNA: TGCGCCAGCAGCCAGGACAACTCCTACGAGCAGTACTTC

clone size: .
V gene: TRBV18
J gene: TRBJ1-4
D gene: TRBD1
CDR3 protein: CASSETGFEKLFF
CDR3 DNA: TGTGCCAGCTCAGAGACAGGGTTTGAAAAACTGTTTTTT

clone size: .
V gene: TRBV12-5
J gene: TRBJ2-5
D gene: .
CDR3 protein: CASGLHHTGQETQYF
CDR3 DNA: TGTGCTAGTGGACTCCATCACACAGGGCAAGAGACCCAGTACTTC

clone size: .
V gene: TRBV6-4
J gene: TRBJ2-7
D gene: TRBD2
CDR3 protein: CASSAGGLSYEQYF
CDR3 DNA: TGTGCCAGCAGTGCGGGGGGGTTATCCTACGAGCAGTACTTC

clone size: few
V gene: TRBV19
J gene: TRBJ2-7
D gene: TRBD1
CDR3 protein: CASSIGEGAGYEQYF
CDR3 DNA: TGTGCCAGTAGTATTGGAGAGGGGGCAGGCTACGAGCAGTACTTC

clone size: .
V gene: TRBV5-1
J gene: TRBJ2-7
D gene: .
CDR3 protein: CASSLTGPPYEQYF
CDR3 DNA: TGCGCCAGCAGCTTGACAGGTCCACCCTACGAGCAGTACTTC

clone size: .
V gene: TRBV2
J gene: TRBJ1-2
D gene: TRBD1
CDR3 protein: CASSTNNPDREPANYGYTF
CDR3 DNA: TGTGCCAGCAGTACCAATAACCCAGACAGGGAGCCTGCTAACTATGGCTACACCTTC

clone size: .
V gene: TRBV20-1
J gene: TRBJ1-1
D gene: .
CDR3 protein: CSTENTEAFF
CDR3 DNA: TGCAGCACAGAGAACACTGAAGCTTTCTTT

clone size: .
V gene: TRBV7-9
J gene: TRBJ2-2
D gene: .
CDR3 protein: CASSSSGGRDTGELFF
CDR3 DNA: TGTGCCAGCAGCTCCAGTGGGGGCCGGGACACCGGGGAGCTGTTTTTT

clone size: once
V gene: TRBV18
J gene: TRBJ1-4
D gene: TRBD1
CDR3 protein: CASSPLTGGQEKLFF
CDR3 DNA: TGTGCCAGCTCACCACTGACAGGGGGGCAAGAAAAACTGTTTTTT

clone size: .
V gene: TRBV7-2
J gene: TRBJ2-4
D gene: .
CDR3 protein: CASSSLTEKNIQYF
CDR3 DNA: TGTGCCAGCAGCTCCTTGACAGAAAAAAACATTCAGTACTTC

clone size: .
V gene: TRBV11-2
J gene: TRBJ1-2
D gene: .
CDR3 protein: CASSLQVAGYGYTF
CDR3 DNA: TGTGCCAGCAGCTTGCAGGTGGCGGGCTATGGCTACACCTTC

clone size: few
V gene: TRBV10-3
J gene: TRBJ1-1
D gene: TRBD1
CDR3 protein: CATGTGATEAFF
CDR3 DNA: TGTGCCACCGGGACAGGGGCCACTGAAGCTTTCTTT

clone size: .
V gene: TRBV30
J gene: TRBJ2-5
D gene: .
CDR3 protein: CAWFKYREETQHF
CDR3 DNA: TGTGCCTGGTTTAAATACAGAGAAGAGACCCAGCACTTC

clone size: .
V gene: TRBV2
J gene: TRBJ1-1
D gene: .
CDR3 protein: CASSEAGQHTEAFF
CDR3 DNA: TGTGCCAGCAGTGAAGCGGGACAACACACTGAAGCTTTCTTT

clone size: .
V gene: TRBV7-8
J gene: TRBJ1-2
D gene: TRBD1
CDR3 protein: CASSVSTGTGVSNYGYTF
CDR3 DNA: TGTGCCAGCAGCGTCTCGACCGGGACAGGGGTCTCGAACTATGGCTACACCTTC

clone size: .
V gene: TRBV5-1
J gene: TRBJ1-4
D gene: TRBD1
CDR3 protein: CASSSGTVNEKLFF
CDR3 DNA: TGCGCCAGCAGCTCCGGGACAGTTAATGAAAAACTGTTTTTT

clone size: .
V gene: TRBV2
J gene: TRBJ1-1
D gene: .
CDR3 protein: CASSEQRVNTEAFF
CDR3 DNA: TGTGCCAGCAGTGAGCAGAGGGTCAACACTGAAGCTTTCTTT

clone size: .
V gene: TRBV21-1
J gene: TRBJ1-4
D gene: .
CDR3 protein: CASSQDGLNEKLFF
CDR3 DNA: TGTGCCAGCAGCCAGGACGGACTTAATGAAAAACTGTTTTTT

clone size: .
V gene: TRBV2
J gene: TRBJ2-1
D gene: TRBD2
CDR3 protein: CASNRGGGGRNEQFF
CDR3 DNA: TGTGCCAGCAATCGAGGCGGGGGGGGCCGCAATGAGCAGTTCTTC

clone size: .
V gene: TRBV28
J gene: TRBJ2-2
D gene: .
CDR3 protein: CASSLGGRDTGELFF
CDR3 DNA: TGTGCCAGCAGTTTGGGGGGGCGGGACACCGGGGAGCTGTTTTTT

clone size: .
V gene: TRBV4-3
J gene: TRBJ1-2
D gene: .
CDR3 protein: CASSQEGDGYTF
CDR3 DNA: TGCGCCAGCAGCCAAGAAGGAGATGGCTACACCTTC

clone size: .
V gene: TRBV7-6
J gene: TRBJ1-6
D gene: TRBD1
CDR3 protein: CASSTTGGRDSPLHF
CDR3 DNA: TGTGCCAGCAGCACCACAGGGGGCAGGGATTCACCCCTCCACTTT

clone size: .
V gene: TRBV7-9
J gene: TRBJ2-1
D gene: .
CDR3 protein: CASSPYNEQFF
CDR3 DNA: TGTGCCAGCAGCCCATACAATGAGCAGTTCTTC

clone size: .
V gene: TRBV9
J gene: TRBJ2-7
D gene: TRBD1
CDR3 protein: CASGQGAPYEQYF
CDR3 DNA: TGTGCCAGCGGGCAGGGGGCCCCCTACGAGCAGTACTTC